The entry below gives a single T cell receptor beta chain sequence along with its context. This entry is derived from a study of blood T cell repertoires in COVID-19. About the research overall: Specimens from acute and convalescent COVID-19 originated in the United States, Italy and Spain. T cells, B-cell-depleted T cells, or PBMCs supplied cDNA or gDNA.

Germline V gene sequence: CDR1 SEHNR, CDR2 FQNEAQ (reference sequence). This CDR3 region has 15 residues. Trimming cost V 5 bases and J 0 bases, with 13 bases left between them. Methods used by the authors: Estimation of nucleated cell counts was performed using reference gene primer amplification. Assay used: immunoSEQ multiplex PCR; TCRdb lists only in-frame clones, some missing. Clone size and the V and J calls come from that table; the DNA yielded D and trimming. The sample lists around 250,000 clones, roughly 90% occurring once. The V call is TRBV7-9, the J call TRBJ1-1; D remains ambiguous. The source is a human donor in a cohort sampled during active COVID-19. Sequenced input: peripheral blood. The CDR3 DNA reads as TGTGCCAGCAGCCCCCGTTTTAGCATGAACACTGAAGCTTTCTTT. Protein: CASSPRFSMNTEAFF.